This T cell receptor (beta chain) was sequenced during a study of regulatory T cells in long-lasting Graves disease. Study observations and caveats: Favored gene segments in persistent disease were TRBV28, TRBJ1-2 and TRBJ2-5.

CDR1 SGHTA and CDR2 FQGNSA come from the germline V gene. The CDR3 consists of 14 residues. V gave up 8 bases and J gave up 11 bases, with 24 bases separating them. Indicated time point: newly diagnosed GD, antithyroid drugs for less than 3 months. PBMCs provided the RNA from which the TCR library was made. On this clonotype: The antigen remains undetermined.

With iRepertoire HTBI primers and Arm-PCR of CDR3 regions, TCR beta libraries were built. TCRdb analysed the multiplex PCR reads with MiXCR anew, one entry per CDR3 protein. The sample lists about 420,000 distinct CDR3 sequences, approximately 16% occurring once. The same data also went into a second study, on T cells in Graves' hyperthyroidism and ophthalmopathy. Per that study: Clonotypes that were expanded in thyroid above 0.001 mostly appeared in blood too. The model foresaw ophthalmopathy a median roughly 6 months prior to onset.

The rearrangement links TRBV7-2 to TRBJ1-1; D possibly corresponds to TRBD1 (6 bases). The origin of this receptor is a woman younger than 30 with Graves disease. This sample comprised peripheral blood mononuclear cells (PBMCs), obtained at new diagnosis, from a patient treated with antithyroid drugs. CDR3 coding DNA: TGTGCCAGCCGCAAAGTTGGGTCGGGGGCAGAGGCTTTCTTT. Amino acid sequence: CASRKVGSGAEAFF. Complete variable domain (other parts from reference TRBV7-2 and TRBJ1-1): GAGVSQSPSNKVTEKGKDVELRCDPISGHTALYWYRQSLGQGLEFLIYFQGNSAPDKSGLPSDRFSAERTGGSVSTLTIQRTQQEDSAVYLCASRKVGSGAEAFFGQGTRLTVV.